The subject of this entry is one TCR beta chain. In germline, CDR1 is GTSNPN, CDR2 SVGIG (reference sequence). The CDR3 loop spans 14 amino acids. V was shortened by 4 bases and J by 5 bases, with 17 bases between the two germline ends. Data came from immunoSEQ multiplex PCR; TCRdb stores just in-frame clones and leaves some out. The sample has about 80,000 clones; 90% to 97% are singletons. The sample comes from a study of T cell clonotyping in hematopoietic cell transplantation. This sample's time point: recipient sample about 28 days before transplant, after cytoreduction. This clonotype was obtained from a woman aged 50 to 60 with acute myeloid leukemia. Some clones in this sample may be carry-over from other donors' samples. This specimen consisted of peripheral blood mononuclear cells, obtained before stem cell transplant. This sequence joins TRBV30 and TRBJ1-1, with D perhaps matching TRBD1 (6 bases). The CDR3 coding sequence is TGTGCCTGGACCCGGTATGTGGGGGCGACTGAAGCTTTCTTT. Amino acids: CAWTRYVGATEAFF.